This T cell receptor (beta chain) originates from a study of cytomegalovirus exposure and HLA in healthy donors. Germline trimming cut 4 bases from V and 3 bases from J; bases unmatched to any gene: 7. The germline V gene has CDR1 SGHRS and CDR2 YFSETQ. CDR3 length: 15 amino acids. 60 Vbeta and 13 Jbeta primers were used in PCR. TCRdb's table, derived via immunoSEQ multiplex PCR, lists solely in-frame clones and lacks some. The sample lists approximately 150,000 clones; roughly 80% were seen once. Sequencing input: PBMCs. The chain uses TRBV5-1 and TRBJ2-5; 9 positions agree with TRBD2. The receptor was derived from a human donor in good health. As DNA, the CDR3 is TGCGCCAGCAGCGTCCCGGCGGGGGGGGAAGAGACCCAGTACTTC. It codes for CASSVPAGGEETQYF.